These T cell receptor beta chains were read from a single sample in a study of cytotoxic CD8 clonotypes in ibrutinib-treated CLL. Sequencing was performed with immunoSEQ multiplex PCR; in TCRdb, only in-frame clones are kept and a portion is missing. The sample has more than 70,000 clones; 79% are singletons. This specimen consisted of PBMCs, obtained after 12 months of ibrutinib treatment. These receptors were collected from a human donor with chronic lymphocytic leukemia. CDR3s include the opening cysteine and the closing phenylalanine or tryptophan. Each record gives: CDR3 DNA, CDR3 protein, D gene, clone size, J gene, V gene. The D gene is left open where the match is weak. Clone size is shown for a subset of rows, as once, few, many or a class of expanded clone.

TGTGCCAGCAGCCAGGGACAGGGCCCTCTCTATGGCTACACCTTC,CASSQGQGPLYGYTF,TRBD1,NA,TRBJ1-2,TRBV7-6
TGCGCCAGCAGTCAAGCCCATAGCGGGGGGGCTGGTGATACGCAGTATTTT,CASSQAHSGGAGDTQYF,TRBD2,NA,TRBJ2-3,TRBV23-1
TGTGCCAGCAGTTCTAGCGGGAGCCTCCAAGAGACCCAGTACTTC,CASSSSGSLQETQYF,TRBD2,once,TRBJ2-5,TRBV6-4
TGTGCCAGCAGCTTAGTGGCGGGGGGCCAGCCCCAGCATTTT,CASSLVAGGQPQHF,NA,once,TRBJ1-5,TRBV7-9
TGTGCCGCGGGGGGGCCCTCTACGAGGGAAAAACTGTTTTTT,CAAGGPSTREKLFF,NA,NA,TRBJ1-4,TRBV28
TGCGCCAGCAGCCCAAAGTCGGGGCCAGATACGCAGTATTTT,CASSPKSGPDTQYF,NA,once,TRBJ2-3,TRBV4-3
TGTGCCTGGAGCCAGGGGGCTGGCACCTTC,CAWSQGAGTF,TRBD1,few,TRBJ1-2,TRBV30
TGTGCCAGCAGCCTCAGTGGTGTGTGGAACATTCAGTACTTC,CASSLSGVWNIQYF,NA,many,TRBJ2-4,TRBV7-8
TGTGCCAGCAGTCTCCCGGGACTAGAAAACATTCAGTACTTC,CASSLPGLENIQYF,TRBD2,NA,TRBJ2-4,TRBV6-1
TGTGCCAGTACCGGGGGAGGAGGTGAGCAGTACTTC,CASTGGGGEQYF,NA,few,TRBJ2-7,TRBV19
TGTGCCAGCAGTAAGGACGGAAATAGCAATCAGCCCCAGCATTTT,CASSKDGNSNQPQHF,NA,NA,TRBJ1-5,TRBV2
TGTGCCAGCAGCCCCCGTTGGACTGCGTACGAGCAGTACTTC,CASSPRWTAYEQYF,NA,NA,TRBJ2-7,TRBV14
TGCGCCAGCAGCTCCGGGACTAGCGGATTCCAAGAGACCCAGTACTTC,CASSSGTSGFQETQYF,TRBD2,NA,TRBJ2-5,TRBV5-1
TGTGCCAGCAGCTTAGGGGGCGCGGGGGGTCCAACAGATACGCAGTATTTT,CASSLGGAGGPTDTQYF,TRBD2,NA,TRBJ2-3,TRBV11-3
TGTGCCAGCAGCCCGCAGGGGACAGGGCCCTATGGCTACACCTTC,CASSPQGTGPYGYTF,TRBD1,NA,TRBJ1-2,TRBV7-2
TGTGCCAGCAGCCCCACGTTGGGGGGCCAAGAGACCCAGTACTTC,CASSPTLGGQETQYF,NA,NA,TRBJ2-5,TRBV7-3
TGTGCCAGTAGGTCGGGGCTCGGGACAGGAGCCTACAATGAGCAGTTCTTC,CASRSGLGTGAYNEQFF,TRBD1,NA,TRBJ2-1,TRBV19
TGTGCCAGCACCCTGGGACAGGGAACAGATACGCAGTATTTT,CASTLGQGTDTQYF,TRBD1,NA,TRBJ2-3,TRBV9
TGTGCCAGCAGCTTAATCGGGTTTGGGGCCAACGTCCTGACTTTC,CASSLIGFGANVLTF,NA,NA,TRBJ2-6,TRBV7-2
TGCGCCAGCAGCCAAGATGGCAGGGGTGGCACTGAAGCTTTCTTT,CASSQDGRGGTEAFF,NA,NA,TRBJ1-1,TRBV4-3
TGCGCCAGCAGCCGGCAGGCTAGCCGGGGGGAGACCCAGTACTTC,CASSRQASRGETQYF,NA,NA,TRBJ2-5,TRBV4-3
TGCGCCAGCAGCCAAGATGGGGTAGCGGGGGGCCCTCGGGCAGATACGCAGTATTTT,CASSQDGVAGGPRADTQYF,TRBD2,NA,TRBJ2-3,TRBV4-3
TGTGCCAGCAGCCTGACAGGAACTAACCCCCGGCAGTATTTT,CASSLTGTNPRQYF,NA,NA,TRBJ2-3,TRBV7-9
TGTGCCAGCAGCCTCGATGGGGGGATAGCCCCCTACGAGCAGTACTTC,CASSLDGGIAPYEQYF,NA,NA,TRBJ2-7,TRBV28
TGTGCCAGCAGCTCCGCACATGGCCCAGATACGCAGTATTTT,CASSSAHGPDTQYF,NA,NA,TRBJ2-3,TRBV11-2
TGTGCCAGCAGCTCGATGGGGGACTATGGCTACACCTTC,CASSSMGDYGYTF,NA,NA,TRBJ1-2,TRBV5-6
TGTGCCAGCAGCCCCCTGAGTGAGACAGGGATAACTTTCTTT,CASSPLSETGITFF,TRBD1,NA,TRBJ1-1,TRBV5-5
TGTGCCAGCAGCTTTTACTACATCACAGATACGCAGTATTTT,CASSFYYITDTQYF,NA,NA,TRBJ2-3,TRBV13
TGTGCCAGCTCACCTCCCCAAGTCTACGAGCAGTACTTC,CASSPPQVYEQYF,NA,NA,TRBJ2-7,TRBV18
TGTGCCATCAGTGAGGTCCGCGGGGGAGAGACCCAGTACTTC,CAISEVRGGETQYF,TRBD2,NA,TRBJ2-5,TRBV10-3
TGTGCCAGCAGTCCCCACGACAGGGGCTCGGGGGGCTACACCTTC,CASSPHDRGSGGYTF,TRBD1,NA,TRBJ1-2,TRBV27
TGTGCCAGCAGGCCGGGTTTTATCCCTGGAAACACCATATATTTT,CASRPGFIPGNTIYF,NA,NA,TRBJ1-3,TRBV7-8
TGTGCCAGCAGTCCCCAGACATCAGGCTATGGCTACACCTTC,CASSPQTSGYGYTF,NA,NA,TRBJ1-2,TRBV27
TGCGCCAGCAGTAGGCTAGCGGGACCGAACACCGGGGAGCTGTTTTTT,CASSRLAGPNTGELFF,TRBD2,NA,TRBJ2-2,TRBV4-3
TGTGCCAGTAGTACCAATACTTTCAACACTGAAGCTTTCTTT,CASSTNTFNTEAFF,NA,few,TRBJ1-1,TRBV19
TGTGCCAGCAGCTTTTGGGCTAGCGGTCGAAACGAGCAGTACTTC,CASSFWASGRNEQYF,TRBD2,once,TRBJ2-7,TRBV7-2
TGCGCCAGCAGTCATCCCCATAATACGCAGTATTTT,CASSHPHNTQYF,NA,once,TRBJ2-3,TRBV23-1
TGTGCCAGCTCACCAGGCCAGGGTAATCAGCCCCAGCATTTT,CASSPGQGNQPQHF,NA,NA,TRBJ1-5,TRBV18
TGTGCCAGCAGCCAACCTAGGAAAAATGGGGGTGTGAGGTTTTTT,CASSQPRKNGGVRFF,NA,NA,TRBJ2-2,TRBV14
TGTGCCAGCAGCTCCCAGGGGGTCCAAGAGACCCAGTACTTC,CASSSQGVQETQYF,TRBD1,NA,TRBJ2-5,TRBV7-2
TGTGCCAGCAGTGACTGGAACACCGGGGAGCTGTTTTTT,CASSDWNTGELFF,NA,NA,TRBJ2-2,TRBV6-4
TGTGCCAGCAGCGGACTGCTCTCCTACGAGCAGTACTTC,CASSGLLSYEQYF,NA,NA,TRBJ2-7,TRBV7-6
TGTGCCAGCAGCTCCTCCCGGGGGGACGAGAAAAAACTGTTTTTT,CASSSSRGDEKKLFF,NA,once,TRBJ1-4,TRBV11-1
TGTGCCAGCAGCTGGGGTGGGATGAACACCGGGGAGCTGTTTTTT,CASSWGGMNTGELFF,NA,NA,TRBJ2-2,TRBV5-6
TGTGCCAGCAGCAGGAGCCGCAATCAGCCCCAGCATTTT,CASSRSRNQPQHF,NA,NA,TRBJ1-5,TRBV2
TGTGCCAGCAGGGGGACAGGGGGCCCCACCGCCTACAATGAGCAGTTCTTC,CASRGTGGPTAYNEQFF,TRBD1,once,TRBJ2-1,TRBV28
TGTGCCAGCAGCGTCGGGGCCAACGATGAGCAGTTCTTC,CASSVGANDEQFF,NA,NA,TRBJ2-1,TRBV9
TGTGCCAGTAGTATGGCGGTTGTCACTGAAGCTTTCTTT,CASSMAVVTEAFF,NA,NA,TRBJ1-1,TRBV19
TGTGCCAGCAGCGTAGGACCGAACCATGAAAAACTGTTTTTT,CASSVGPNHEKLFF,NA,NA,TRBJ1-4,TRBV9
TGCGCCAGCAGCCAAGAATGGGGTCACTATGGCTACACCTTC,CASSQEWGHYGYTF,NA,medium-sized,TRBJ1-2,TRBV4-3
TGCGCCAGCCGACAGGACCAAGAGACCCAGTACTTC,CASRQDQETQYF,NA,NA,TRBJ2-5,TRBV5-1
TGTGCCAGCAGCTTATGGGGGGGTTCGACAGATACGCAGTATTTT,CASSLWGGSTDTQYF,TRBD2,NA,TRBJ2-3,TRBV7-2
TGTGCCAGCAGCTTAGTTAGCGGGGAAGGGGAGACCCAGTACTTC,CASSLVSGEGETQYF,TRBD2,NA,TRBJ2-5,TRBV7-3